Each of the 9 T cell receptor beta chains below was sequenced from the same sample in a study of T-cell reconstitution after alpha-beta-depleted transplantation in children (dated by TCRdb to the mid-2010s). Library prep was done by PCR. These reads were obtained on an Illumina HiSeq 2500. To normalize quantification of the TCRbeta repertoire, the TCR libraries were built with molecular barcoding that relied on unique molecular identifiers. The public reads were quality trimmed at Q25 with fastp and then assembled into clones with MiXCR by TCRdb, keeping productive beta chains. Each CDR3 protein gets just one entry, which takes the most common genes and DNA from the rows behind it. The table for this sample lists a few hundred thousand distinct CDR3 sequences; about an eighth of them were counted only once. The ten top clones hold around 4.5% of the sample. The material sequenced was PBMCs, taken from the stem cell graft. Source of these receptors: a human donor who donated a stem cell graft to a child with Fanconi anemia.

This clonotype was picked up many times. This chain uses TRBV5-5 with TRBJ1-3; D is unresolved. V lost 1 base to trimming and J lost 4 bases, with 18 bases between them. CDR3 length equals 17 residues. Per germline, CDR1 SGHKS and CDR2 YYEKEE (reference sequence). For the CDR3, the DNA is TGTGCCAGCAGCTTGTTACGGGGAAAGGTACCCGGAAACACCATATATTTT. It encodes CASSLLRGKVPGNTIYF.

Many counts were recorded for this clonotype. V is TRBV12-3 or TRBV12-4 and J is TRBJ1-6; perhaps TRBD1 as D (5 bases). Between the trimmed V and J ends, which lost 6 bases and 5 bases, there was a span of 14 bases. The CDR3 covers 15 residues. CDR3 in amino acids: CASRRSGGDNSPLHF. CDR3 coding DNA: TGTGCCAGCAGGCGCAGTGGGGGGGATAATTCACCCCTCCACTTT.

This clonotype was seen repeatedly, ten times or more. The chain recombines TRBV28 with TRBJ2-5, with a weak D call TRBD2 (5 bases). The CDR3 loop spans 14 amino acids. Deletions cut 2 bases from V and 7 bases from J, with 14 bases between. CDR1 and CDR2 (germline): MDHEN, SYDVKM. Here the CDR3 reads CASSLTGRRGTQYF. As DNA, the CDR3 is TGTGCCAGCAGTTTAACCGGCCGCCGGGGGACCCAGTACTTC.

There are a few counts of this clonotype. The V call is TRBV7-8, the J call TRBJ2-5; D unclear. This CDR3 is built from 16 residues. Germline lookup yields CDR1 SGHVS and CDR2 FQNEAQ. The V end was cut by 2 bases, the J end by 4 bases, with 17 bases between. The CDR3, as DNA: TGTGCCAGCAGCTTAACGGATCCCCTGGCAGCAGAGACCCAGTACTTC. It is translated as CASSLTDPLAAETQYF.

This clonotype was recorded at least ten times. The chain recombines TRBV12-3 or TRBV12-4 with TRBJ2-1; weak D call: TRBD2 (5 bases). V was trimmed by 5 bases and J by 5 bases, leaving 10 bases between them. The CDR3 has 13 amino acids. The CDR3 DNA reads as TGTGCCAGCAGTCTTGGACTGCACAATGAGCAGTTCTTC. Amino acid sequence: CASSLGLHNEQFF.

The chain couples TRBV5-6 to TRBJ2-1; the match to TRBD2 covers 8 bases. The CDR3 consists of 14 residues. Trimming took 7 bases from V and 7 from J; bases not matched to a gene: 10. Germline values: CDR1 SGHDT, CDR2 YYEEEE. CDR3 loop: CASGTGGPLNEQFF. The CDR3 DNA is TGTGCCAGCGGGACGGGGGGGCCGCTGAATGAGCAGTTCTTC.

This clonotype has just a few counts. The V gene is TRBV12-3 or TRBV12-4, the J gene TRBJ1-4; D is unresolved. Between the trimmed V and J ends, which lost 4 bases and 8 bases, there was a span of 11 bases. The CDR3 spans 13 residues. In nucleotides, the CDR3 is TGTGCCAGCAGTTGGACGGAGGGCGAAAAACTGTTTTTT. Translated, it gives CASSWTEGEKLFF.

This chain uses TRBV12-3 or TRBV12-4 with TRBJ1-1; no clear D. Trimming removed 1 base at V and 3 bases at J, with 6 bases between. This CDR3 is built from 13 residues. The CDR3 sequence is CASSLGFYTEAFF. The CDR3 DNA reads TGTGCCAGCAGTTTAGGGTTTTACACTGAAGCTTTCTTT.

This clonotype was detected many times. The V call is TRBV7-8, the J call TRBJ2-7; either TRBD1 or TRBD2 may fit D (5 bases each). Germline V lookup: CDR1 SGHVS, CDR2 FQNEAQ. Trimming removed 6 bases at V and 2 bases at J, with 11 bases between. There are 13 residues in the CDR3. This CDR3 reads CASRGDGTYEQYF. The DNA of the CDR3 is TGTGCCAGCAGGGGGGACGGTACCTACGAGCAGTACTTC.